The 21 T cell receptor beta chains presented below share a single source sample, sequenced in a study of CD4+ T cells in melanoma. Profiled with immunoSEQ multiplex PCR; TCRdb holds only in-frame clones, not every one. Among roughly 140,000 clones, approximately 91% were seen once, and the ten largest hold approximately 1.4%. The source of these receptors is a human donor with melanoma.

This chain joins TRBV19 and TRBJ2-6; the D gene could be TRBD1 or TRBD2 (6 bases each). CDR3 length: 15 residues. CDR1 and CDR2 (germline): LNHDA, SQIVND (reference sequence). Trimming pared 11 bases from V and 4 bases from J, leaving 18 bases between. CDR3 protein: CASGGPRSGANVLTF. CDR3 in DNA: TGTGCCTCTGGGGGGCCCCGGTCGGGGGCCAACGTCCTGACTTTC. The full variable domain, its missing parts supplied by reference TRBV19 and TRBJ2-6, is DGGITQSPKYLFRKEGQNVTLSCEQNLNHDAMYWYRQDPGQGLRLIYYSQIVNDFQKGDIAEGYSVSREKKESFPLTVTSAQKNPTAFYLCASGGPRSGANVLTFGAGSRLTVL.

The CDR3 sequence: CASKGDSVYGYTF. The CDR3 DNA sequence: TGTGCCAGCAAGGGCGACAGTGTCTATGGCTACACCTTC. This chain links TRBV2 with TRBJ1-2; D might be TRBD1 (5 bases). The CDR3 is 13 residues long. The V gene lost 7 bases and the J gene lost 4 bases, with 13 bases spanning the gap. Germline V lookup: CDR1 SNHLY, CDR2 FYNNEI. The variable domain in full, with the rest retrieved from reference TRBV2 and TRBJ1-2, is EPEVTQTPSHQVTQMGQEVILRCVPISNHLYFYWYRQILGQKVEFLVSFYNNEISEKSEIFDDQFSVERPDGSNFTLKIRSTKLEDSAMYFCASKGDSVYGYTFGSGTRLTVV.

The table lists this clone with a few counts. J is TRBJ1-5 and V is TRBV5-6; 8 nucleotides agree with TRBD1. The V segment lost 3 bases and the J segment 0 bases; nucleotides outside the gene matches: 5. In germline, CDR1 is SGHDT, CDR2 YYEEEE. The CDR3 runs 16 residues. This CDR3 is CASSYYRGSSNQPQHF. In DNA form, the CDR3 reads TGTGCCAGCAGCTATTACAGGGGGAGTAGCAATCAGCCCCAGCATTTT.

This clone was picked up one time. The chain combines TRBV5-6 with TRBJ1-2; D uncertain. Trimming took off 0 bases at V and 3 bases at J, with 6 bases between the two ends. This CDR3 contains 13 residues. Looked up from germline, CDR1 is SGHDT and CDR2 is YYEEEE. CDR3 nucleotide sequence: TGTGCCAGCAGCTTGGAGCCGGACTATGGCTACACCTTC. This encodes CASSLEPDYGYTF.

The V and J genes are TRBV10-2 and TRBJ1-1, with 8 bases matching TRBD1. V shed 7 bases, J shed 4 bases, and the junction held 8 bases outside the gene matches. This CDR3 has 14 residues. Germline CDR1 WSHSY, CDR2 SAAADI. This CDR3 is CASTTGQGRTEAFF. CDR3 DNA sequence: TGCGCCAGCACCACTGGACAGGGCCGCACTGAAGCTTTCTTT.

This clone was counted once. The V and J genes are TRBV13 and TRBJ2-5; 15 bases are a match to TRBD2. The CDR3 consists of 18 residues. The germline CDR1 and CDR2 sequences are PRHDT and FYEKMQ (reference sequence). V lost 5 bases to trimming and J lost 4 bases; unmatched junction nucleotides: 11. As DNA, the CDR3 is TGTGCCAGCAGCCTCATTTCGGGACTAGCGGGGGGCGGAGAGACCCAGTACTTC. Amino acid sequence: CASSLISGLAGGGETQYF.

The chain links TRBV15 to TRBJ1-4; D call uncertain. Germline loops: CDR1 LNHNV, CDR2 YYDKDF (reference sequence). V shed 4 bases and J shed 0 bases, with 12 bases lying between them. The CDR3 consists of 16 residues. CDR3 sequence: CATSTTVQTTNEKLFF. In DNA form, the CDR3 reads TGTGCCACCAGCACAACCGTCCAAACAACTAATGAAAAACTGTTTTTT.

This chain links TRBV5-1 with TRBJ2-5, with D perhaps matching TRBD2 (6 bases). V shed 4 bases and J shed 5 bases, with 15 bases lying between them. Germline V gives CDR1 SGHRS, CDR2 YFSETQ. CDR3 length equals 14 residues. Here the CDR3 reads CASSSPAGTETQYF. In DNA, the CDR3 is TGCGCCAGCAGCAGTCCGGCGGGGACGGAGACCCAGTACTTC. The whole variable domain, remainder taken from reference TRBV5-1 and TRBJ2-5, is KAGVTQTPRYLIKTRGQQVTLSCSPISGHRSVSWYQQTPGQGLQFLFEYFSETQRNKGNFPGRFSGRQFSNSRSEMNVSTLELGDSALYLCASSSPAGTETQYFGPGTRLLVL.

V is TRBV19 and J is TRBJ2-7; D unclear. The CDR3 sequence is 12 residues long. Trimming took off 6 bases at V and 4 bases at J, with 10 bases between the two ends. Germline V gene sequence: CDR1 LNHDA, CDR2 SQIVND (reference sequence). DNA for the CDR3: TGTGCCAGTAGCCACCTTTTGTACGAGCAGTACTTC. Protein: CASSHLLYEQYF.

The J gene is TRBJ1-1, the V gene TRBV19, with D maybe TRBD1 (6 bases). CDR1 is LNHDA and CDR2 is SQIVND in the germline V gene (reference sequence). V lost 5 bases and J 0 bases, leaving 13 bases between the germline ends. This CDR3 contains 15 residues. As DNA, the CDR3 is TGTGCCAGTAGTGTGTCGGACAGAATGAACACTGAAGCTTTCTTT. As protein: CASSVSDRMNTEAFF. The variable domain in full, completed from reference TRBV19 and TRBJ1-1, reads DGGITQSPKYLFRKEGQNVTLSCEQNLNHDAMYWYRQDPGQGLRLIYYSQIVNDFQKGDIAEGYSVSREKKESFPLTVTSAQKNPTAFYLCASSVSDRMNTEAFFGQGTRLTVV.

This clone has only one observation. This chain joins TRBV5-8 and TRBJ2-3, with 10 bases aligning to TRBD2. The length of the CDR3 is 15 residues. Trimming removed 4 bases from V and 1 base from J; junction bases left unmatched: 3. The V gene's germline CDR1 is SGHTS and CDR2 YDEGEE. CDR3 loop: CASSAGTSGTDTQYF. CDR3 sequence (DNA): TGTGCCAGCAGCGCCGGGACTAGCGGCACAGATACGCAGTATTTT.

The CDR3 DNA is TGTGCCAGCACACGACAGGGATCAGATACGCAGTATTTT. It yields the protein CASTRQGSDTQYF. This rearrangement joins TRBV2 to TRBJ2-3; 7 bases align to TRBD1. In germline, CDR1 is SNHLY, CDR2 FYNNEI. This CDR3 has 13 residues. V dropped 7 bases and J dropped 4; count of bases not matched to a gene: 5.

This clone was observed a single time. This rearrangement joins TRBV4-1 to TRBJ1-4, with D maybe TRBD1 (6 bases). The CDR3 spans 19 residues. CDR1 is MGHRA, CDR2 YSYEKL, per germline. The V gene lost 4 bases and the J gene lost 8 bases, with 29 bases spanning the gap. The CDR3 sequence: CASSPWGNRVTRGGEKLFF. DNA of the CDR3: TGCGCCAGCAGCCCCTGGGGGAACAGGGTTACCCGGGGGGGGGAAAAACTGTTTTTT.

The chain uses TRBV10-3 and TRBJ2-7, with D perhaps TRBD2 (5 bases). V shed 4 bases and J shed 3 bases, with 10 bases lying between them. CDR1 and CDR2 (germline): ENHRY, SYGVKD. The CDR3 has 13 amino acids. The CDR3 sequence is CAISGSEGYEQYF. CDR3 nucleotides: TGTGCCATCAGTGGAAGTGAGGGCTACGAGCAGTACTTC.

The chain carries TRBV19 and TRBJ2-3; TRBD1 agrees at 10 bases. V was pared by 4 bases and J by 4 bases, with 11 bases of the junction left unmatched. The CDR3 extends over 17 amino acids. Germline V CDR1 and CDR2: LNHDA, SQIVND (reference sequence). For the CDR3, the DNA is TGTGCCAGTAGTAGGGGAAAAATGACAGGGGGCGCAGATACGCAGTATTTT. It is translated as CASSRGKMTGGADTQYF. The whole variable domain, filled in from reference TRBV19 and TRBJ2-3, reads DGGITQSPKYLFRKEGQNVTLSCEQNLNHDAMYWYRQDPGQGLRLIYYSQIVNDFQKGDIAEGYSVSREKKESFPLTVTSAQKNPTAFYLCASSRGKMTGGADTQYFGPGTRLTVL.

V is TRBV18 and J is TRBJ1-2; D unresolved. The germline V and J ends were trimmed by 5 bases and 2 bases, with 6 bases remaining between them. From germline, CDR1 is KGHSH and CDR2 LQKENI. The CDR3 loop spans 12 amino acids. Here the CDR3 reads CASSSTNYGYTF. CDR3 DNA sequence: TGTGCCAGCTCATCAACCAACTATGGCTACACCTTC. Full variable domain (outside the CDR3, taken from reference TRBV18 and TRBJ1-2): NAGVMQNPRHLVRRRGQEARLRCSPMKGHSHVYWYRQLPEEGLKFMVYLQKENIIDESGMPKERFSAEFPKEGPSILRIQQVVRGDSAAYFCASSSTNYGYTFGSGTRLTVV.

The genes are TRBV9 and TRBJ2-7, with TRBD1 matching over 7 bases. The V gene end was trimmed by 3 bases and the J gene end by 4 bases; junction bases not matched to a gene: 7. The CDR3 contains 14 residues. From germline, CDR1 is SGDLS and CDR2 YYNGEE. CDR3 protein: CASSGDSESYEQYF. The CDR3 region has the DNA TGTGCCAGCAGCGGGGACAGCGAGTCGTACGAGCAGTACTTC.

The chain combines TRBV6-1 with TRBJ1-2, with 7 nucleotides matching TRBD1. Germline-derived CDR1 and CDR2 are MNHNS and SASEGT. The CDR3 totals 13 residues. V gave up 2 bases and J gave up 8 bases; unmatched junction bases: 5. The CDR3 DNA sequence: TGTGCCAGCAGTGAAAACAGGGGTCACGGCTACACCTTC. The encoded protein is CASSENRGHGYTF.

The chain employs TRBV5-1 and TRBJ1-2; tentatively, D is TRBD1 (6 bases). Germline CDR1 is SGHRS and CDR2 is YFSETQ. The V end lost 2 bases, the J end lost 0 bases, and 14 bases lay between the germline ends. The CDR3 consists of 16 residues. The CDR3 sequence is CASSLKGQHSNYGYTF. CDR3 coding DNA: TGCGCCAGCAGCTTAAAAGGACAGCATTCTAACTATGGCTACACCTTC.

V gene TRBV7-9 combines with J gene TRBJ1-1, with D possibly being TRBD1 (5 bases). CDR1 SEHNR and CDR2 FQNEAQ come from the germline V gene (reference sequence). V lost 2 bases, J lost 0 bases, and 10 bases lay in between. The CDR3 length is 15 residues. CDR3 DNA sequence: TGTGCCAGCAGCTTAAGGGACGGTATGAACACTGAAGCTTTCTTT. This codes for CASSLRDGMNTEAFF.

The chain recombines TRBV6-5 with TRBJ1-1, with D tentatively TRBD1 (5 bases). The CDR3 loop spans 14 amino acids. Trimming removed 7 bases from V and 3 bases from J, with 15 bases in between. Germline values: CDR1 MNHEY, CDR2 SVGAGI. This chain's CDR3 is CASKPWDGDTEAFF. The DNA for the CDR3 is TGTGCCAGCAAACCGTGGGACGGCGACACTGAAGCTTTCTTT.